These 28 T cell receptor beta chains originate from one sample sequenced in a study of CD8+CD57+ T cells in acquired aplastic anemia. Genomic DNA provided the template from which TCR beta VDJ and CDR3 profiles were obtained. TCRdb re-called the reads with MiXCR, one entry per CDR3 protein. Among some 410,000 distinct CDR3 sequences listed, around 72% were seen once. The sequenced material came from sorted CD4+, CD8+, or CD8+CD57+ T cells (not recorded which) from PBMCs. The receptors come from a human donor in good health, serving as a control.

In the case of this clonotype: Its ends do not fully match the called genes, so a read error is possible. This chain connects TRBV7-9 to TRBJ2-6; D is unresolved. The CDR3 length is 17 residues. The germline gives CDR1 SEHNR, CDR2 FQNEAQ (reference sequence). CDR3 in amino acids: CASSQVPYSLGSPVLTF. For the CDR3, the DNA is TGCGCCAGCAGCCAAGTTCCCTACTCCCTGGGTTCACCCGTCCTGACTTTC.

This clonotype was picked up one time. The CDR3: CASSTGGMNTEAFF. The CDR3 DNA reads as TGTGCCAGCAGTACAGGGGGGATGAACACTGAAGCTTTCTTT. V gene TRBV6-5 combines with J gene TRBJ1-1; TRBD1 matches 8 bases. The J segment lost 0 bases and the V segment lost 5 bases, leaving 2 bases of the junction unmatched. This CDR3 has 14 amino acids. Germline V gives CDR1 MNHEY, CDR2 SVGAGI.

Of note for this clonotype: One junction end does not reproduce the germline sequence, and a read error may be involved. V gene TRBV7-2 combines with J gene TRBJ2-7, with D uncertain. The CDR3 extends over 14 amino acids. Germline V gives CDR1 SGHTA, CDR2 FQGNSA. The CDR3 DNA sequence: TGTGCCAGCAGCTTAGAACAGCCTCTAACGGAGTATTTTTTC. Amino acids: CASSLEQPLTEYFF.

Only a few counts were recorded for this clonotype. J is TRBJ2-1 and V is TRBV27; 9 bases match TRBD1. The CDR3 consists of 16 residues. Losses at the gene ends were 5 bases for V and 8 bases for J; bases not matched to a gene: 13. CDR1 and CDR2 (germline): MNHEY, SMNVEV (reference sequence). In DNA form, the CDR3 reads TGTGCCAGCAGTGTAGGGACAGGGACGGAATTCTATGAGCAGTTCTTC. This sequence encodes CASSVGTGTEFYEQFF.

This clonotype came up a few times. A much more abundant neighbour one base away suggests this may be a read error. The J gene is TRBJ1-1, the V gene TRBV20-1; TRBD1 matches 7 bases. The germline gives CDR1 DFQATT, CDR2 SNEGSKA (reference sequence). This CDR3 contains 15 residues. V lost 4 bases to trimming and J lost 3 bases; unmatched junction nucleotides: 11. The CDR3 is CSATDPQGLDTEAFF. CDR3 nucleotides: TGCAGTGCTACCGACCCACAGGGGCTAGACACTGAAGCTTTCTTT.

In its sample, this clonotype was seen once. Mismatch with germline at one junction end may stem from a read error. The CDR3 nucleotides read TGTGCCAGCAGCCCCCGGGGCAGGATCAGCAATCAGCTCCAGCATTTT. The encoded protein is CASSPRGRISNQLQHF. This chain connects TRBV7-2 to TRBJ1-5, with D possibly TRBD1 on 5 matching bases. This CDR3 is built from 16 residues. Germline assignment: CDR1 SGHTA and CDR2 FQGNSA.

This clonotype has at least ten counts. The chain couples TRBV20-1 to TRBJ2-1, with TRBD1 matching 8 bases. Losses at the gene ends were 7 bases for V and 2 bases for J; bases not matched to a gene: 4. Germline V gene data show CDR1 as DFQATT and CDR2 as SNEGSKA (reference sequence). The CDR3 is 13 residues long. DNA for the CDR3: TGCAGTGGGGGACAGGCGGCCTACAATGAGCAGTTCTTC. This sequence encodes CSGGQAAYNEQFF.

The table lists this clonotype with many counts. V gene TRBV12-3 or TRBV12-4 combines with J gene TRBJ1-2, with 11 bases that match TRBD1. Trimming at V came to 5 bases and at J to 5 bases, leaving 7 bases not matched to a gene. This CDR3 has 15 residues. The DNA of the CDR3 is TGTGCCAGCAGTATAGGACAGGGGGCTCGGTATGGCTACACCTTC. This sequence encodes CASSIGQGARYGYTF.

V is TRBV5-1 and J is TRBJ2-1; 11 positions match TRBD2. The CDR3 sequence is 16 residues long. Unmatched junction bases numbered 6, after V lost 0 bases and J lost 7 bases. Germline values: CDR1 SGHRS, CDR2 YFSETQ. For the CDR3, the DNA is TGCGCCAGCAGCTTGGGTTATCTAGCGGGGGGTAATGAGCAGTTCTTC. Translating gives CASSLGYLAGGNEQFF.

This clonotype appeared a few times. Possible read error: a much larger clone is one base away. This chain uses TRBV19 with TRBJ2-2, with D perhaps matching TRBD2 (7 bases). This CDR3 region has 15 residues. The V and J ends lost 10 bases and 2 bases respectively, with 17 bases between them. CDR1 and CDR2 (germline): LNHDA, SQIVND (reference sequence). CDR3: CAIRAGHTNTGELFF. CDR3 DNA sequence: TGTGCCATCCGAGCGGGACACACAAACACCGGGGAGCTGTTTTTT.

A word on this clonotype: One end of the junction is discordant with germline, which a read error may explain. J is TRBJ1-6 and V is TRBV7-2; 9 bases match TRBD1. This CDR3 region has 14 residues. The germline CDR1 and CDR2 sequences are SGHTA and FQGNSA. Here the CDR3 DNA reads TGTGCCAGCAGCCGAGACAGGGGGGGAGGACCACCCCTCTTT. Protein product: CASSRDRGGGPPLF.

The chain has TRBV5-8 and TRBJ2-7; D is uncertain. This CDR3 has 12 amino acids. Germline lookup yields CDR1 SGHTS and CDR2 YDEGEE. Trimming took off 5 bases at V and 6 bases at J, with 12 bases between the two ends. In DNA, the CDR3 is TGTGCCAGCAGGCAGGAGACTGCCGAGCAGTACTTC. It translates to CASRQETAEQYF.

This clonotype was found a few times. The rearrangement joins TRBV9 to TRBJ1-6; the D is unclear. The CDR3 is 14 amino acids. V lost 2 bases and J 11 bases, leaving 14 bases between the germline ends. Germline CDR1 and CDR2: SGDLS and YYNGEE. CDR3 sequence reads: CASSVEHSGAPLHF. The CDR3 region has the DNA TGTGCCAGCAGCGTGGAGCACTCAGGTGCACCCCTCCACTTT.

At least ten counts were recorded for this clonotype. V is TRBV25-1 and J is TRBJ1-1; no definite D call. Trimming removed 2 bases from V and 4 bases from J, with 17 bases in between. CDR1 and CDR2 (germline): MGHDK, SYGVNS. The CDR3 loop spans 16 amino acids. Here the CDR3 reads CASSEAGSGRGTEAFF. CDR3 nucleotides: TGTGCCAGCAGTGAAGCGGGCTCGGGGAGAGGCACTGAAGCTTTCTTT. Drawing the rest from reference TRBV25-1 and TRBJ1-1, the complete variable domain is EADIYQTPRYLVIGTGKKITLECSQTMGHDKMYWYQQDPGMELHLIHYSYGVNSTEKGDLSSESTVSRIRTEHFPLTLESARPSHTSQYLCASSEAGSGRGTEAFFGQGTRLTVV.

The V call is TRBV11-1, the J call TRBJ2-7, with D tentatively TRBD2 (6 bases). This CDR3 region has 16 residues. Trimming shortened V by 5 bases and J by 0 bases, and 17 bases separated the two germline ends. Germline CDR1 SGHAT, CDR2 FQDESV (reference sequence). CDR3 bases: TGTGCCAGCAGCCTACGAGAAGCGGGCCTCTCCTACGAGCAGTACTTC. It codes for CASSLREAGLSYEQYF.

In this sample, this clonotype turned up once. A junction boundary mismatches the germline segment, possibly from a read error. CDR3 sequence (DNA): TGTGCCAGCAGTCCGTGTACGGTGAACAGAGACGCATTCTTT. Amino acids: CASSPCTVNRDAFF. The V gene is TRBV24-1, the J gene TRBJ1-1; unclear D gene. The CDR3 is 14 residues long. CDR1 KGHDR and CDR2 SFDVKD come from the germline V gene.

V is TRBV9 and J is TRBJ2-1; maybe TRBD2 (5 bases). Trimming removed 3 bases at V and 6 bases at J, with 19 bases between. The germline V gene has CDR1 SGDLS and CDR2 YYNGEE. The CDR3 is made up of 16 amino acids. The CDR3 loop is CASSATRRGACNEQFF. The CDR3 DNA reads TGTGCCAGCAGCGCCACTCGCCGGGGTGCATGCAATGAGCAGTTCTTC. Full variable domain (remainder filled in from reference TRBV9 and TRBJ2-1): DSGVTQTPKHLITATGQRVTLRCSPRSGDLSVYWYQQSLDQGLQFLIQYYNGEERAKGNILERFSAQQFPDLHSELNLSSLELGDSALYFCASSATRRGACNEQFFGPGTRLTVL.

Here the CDR3 reads CASSILAGGPYEQYF. DNA of the CDR3: TGTGCCAGCAGCATACTAGCGGGAGGGCCTTACGAGCAGTACTTC. The chain recombines TRBV9 with TRBJ2-7; 13 bases line up with TRBD2. The CDR3 contains 15 residues. The V gene end was trimmed by 4 bases and the J gene end by 4 bases; junction bases not matched to a gene: 5. Germline V gives CDR1 SGDLS, CDR2 YYNGEE.

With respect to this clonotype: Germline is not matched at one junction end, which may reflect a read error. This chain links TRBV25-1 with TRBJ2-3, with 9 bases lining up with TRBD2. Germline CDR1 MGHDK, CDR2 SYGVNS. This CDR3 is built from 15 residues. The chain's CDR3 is CASSPPSGETGTQYF. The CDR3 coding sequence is TGTGCCAGCAGTCCGCCTAGCGGGGAAACAGGTACGCAGTATTTT.

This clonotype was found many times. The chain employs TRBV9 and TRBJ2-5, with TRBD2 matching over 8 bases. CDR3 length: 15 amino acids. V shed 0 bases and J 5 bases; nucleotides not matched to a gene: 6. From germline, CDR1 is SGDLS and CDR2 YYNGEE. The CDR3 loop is CASSVDGGGIETQYF. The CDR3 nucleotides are TGTGCCAGCAGCGTAGATGGCGGGGGGATTGAGACCCAGTACTTC.

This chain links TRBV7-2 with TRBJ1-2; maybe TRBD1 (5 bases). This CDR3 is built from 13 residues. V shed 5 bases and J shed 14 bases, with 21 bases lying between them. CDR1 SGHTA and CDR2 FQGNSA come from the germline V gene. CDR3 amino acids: CASSVGAGRGITF. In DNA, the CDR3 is TGTGCCAGCAGCGTAGGGGCAGGGAGGGGCATTACCTTC.

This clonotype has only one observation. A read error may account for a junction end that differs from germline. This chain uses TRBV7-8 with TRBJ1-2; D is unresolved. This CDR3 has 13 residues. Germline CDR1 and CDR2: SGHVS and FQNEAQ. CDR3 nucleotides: TGTGCCAGCAGCTTAGCAGCGGCCGGTGGCCACACCTTC. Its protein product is CASSLAAAGGHTF.

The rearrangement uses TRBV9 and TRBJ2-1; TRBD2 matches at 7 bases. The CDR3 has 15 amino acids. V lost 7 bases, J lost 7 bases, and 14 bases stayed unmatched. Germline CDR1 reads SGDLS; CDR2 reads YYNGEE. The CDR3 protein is CASGIEPGGLNEQFF. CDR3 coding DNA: TGTGCCAGCGGCATTGAACCGGGGGGATTGAATGAGCAGTTCTTC.

The CDR3 protein is CSARMPRASSQYF. CDR3 bases: TGCAGTGCGAGAATGCCTAGGGCTAGTTCGCAGTATTTT. The rearrangement joins TRBV20-1 to TRBJ2-3; unclear D gene. The germline gives CDR1 DFQATT, CDR2 SNEGSKA (reference sequence). This CDR3 spans 13 amino acids. V was clipped by 6 bases and J by 10 bases, with 20 bases between them.

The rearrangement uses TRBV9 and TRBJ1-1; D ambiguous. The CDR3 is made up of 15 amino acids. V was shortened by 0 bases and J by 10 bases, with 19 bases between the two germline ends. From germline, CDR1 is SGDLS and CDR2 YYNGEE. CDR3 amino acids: CASSVGRNFLRAAFF. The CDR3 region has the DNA TGTGCCAGCAGCGTAGGGCGGAACTTCCTACGAGCAGCTTTCTTT.

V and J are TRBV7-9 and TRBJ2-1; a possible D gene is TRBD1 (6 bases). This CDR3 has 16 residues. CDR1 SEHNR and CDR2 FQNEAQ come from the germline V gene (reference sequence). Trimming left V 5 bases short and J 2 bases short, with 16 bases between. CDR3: CASSTYRASTYNEQFF. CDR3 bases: TGTGCCAGCAGCACATACAGGGCTAGCACCTACAATGAGCAGTTCTTC.

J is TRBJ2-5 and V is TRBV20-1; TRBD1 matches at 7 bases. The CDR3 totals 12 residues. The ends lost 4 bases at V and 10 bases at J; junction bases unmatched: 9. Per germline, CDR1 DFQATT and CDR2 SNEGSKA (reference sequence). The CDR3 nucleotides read TGCAGTGCTATACCGACAGGGACGCACCAGTACTTC. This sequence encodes CSAIPTGTHQYF.

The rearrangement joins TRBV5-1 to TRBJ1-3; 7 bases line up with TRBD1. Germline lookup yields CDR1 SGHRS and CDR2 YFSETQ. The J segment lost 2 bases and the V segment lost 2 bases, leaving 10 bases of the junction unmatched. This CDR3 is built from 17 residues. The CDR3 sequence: CASSFESGRGAGNTIYF. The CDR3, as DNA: TGCGCCAGCAGCTTTGAATCGGGCAGGGGGGCTGGAAACACCATATATTTT.